This T cell receptor (beta chain) was sequenced for a study of regulatory T cells in long-lasting Graves disease. Study-level findings and limits: Persistent Graves' patients had lower TCR diversity than newly diagnosed ones. The study found persistent patients shared more public clonotypes (roughly 2,800) than new patients (around 870). Persistent disease showed a preference for TRBV28, TRBJ1-2 and TRBJ2-5.

As to time point: persistent/refractory GD, antithyroid drugs over 5 years with positive TRAb. RNA isolated from PBMCs was used to make the TCR library. Doctors identified Graves' disease using the American Thyroid Association guidelines. This clonotype showed up just a few times. As yet, its antigen is unknown. Relying on iRepertoire HTBI primers and Arm-PCR of CDR3 regions, the team built TCR beta libraries. TCRdb re-called the multiplex PCR reads with MiXCR, one entry per CDR3 protein. This table holds 700,000 or so distinct CDR3 sequences, around 30% found once. V was trimmed by 4 bases and J by 5 bases, leaving 13 bases between them. Germline V gene lookup returns CDR1 SGHRS and CDR2 YFSETQ. The CDR3 sequence is 13 residues long.

The clonotype originates from a female donor with Graves disease. This chain links TRBV5-1 with TRBJ2-7; tentative D call: TRBD2 (6 bases). The sample consisted of peripheral blood mononuclear cells (PBMCs), taken when the disease was refractory, from a patient treated with antithyroid drugs. The CDR3 reads CASSIGWGDEQYF. The CDR3 nucleotides read TGCGCCAGCAGCATTGGATGGGGGGACGAGCAGTACTTC.